This T cell receptor beta chain comes out of a study of shared clonotypes between healthy human individuals. The table lists this clone with a count of one. For every subset, genomic DNA was evenly distributed across several immunoSEQ plates. Clones were read by immunoSEQ multiplex PCR, and TCRdb kept only the in-frame ones, dropping some. This sample yields roughly 2 million clones, of which about 94% are seen a single time; approximately 0.13% belongs to the top ten. V was trimmed by 2 bases and J by 0 bases, leaving 8 bases between them. The CDR3 has 15 amino acids. Germline loops: CDR1 ENHRY, CDR2 SYGVKD.

Sequenced input: naive CD4+ T cells sorted from blood. Sample subset: CD45RA+ positively selected. The chain combines TRBV10-3 with TRBJ1-3, with a possible D match to TRBD1 (5 bases). This TCR derives from a man younger than 30 in good health. CDR3 region: CAISEMQGSGNTIYF. Here the CDR3 DNA reads TGTGCCATCAGTGAGATGCAGGGCTCTGGAAACACCATATATTTT.